This T cell receptor (beta chain) came from a study of shared clonotypes between healthy human individuals. Donors, without exception, were Caucasian adults residing in Nashville, Tennessee. The germline V gene has CDR1 KGHSH and CDR2 LQKENI. Trimming cost V 3 bases and J 6 bases, with 4 bases left between them. CDR3 length: 11 residues. Study-level findings and limits: Naive subsets usually exceeded memory subsets in estimated richness.

Assay used: immunoSEQ multiplex PCR; TCRdb lists only in-frame clones, some missing. Of approximately 1,500,000 clones in the sample, 95% to 99% were seen once. Of note for this clone: Its antigen remains unknown. The same CDR3 can be traced to other DNA sequences in this sample.

The source of this sequence is a man aged 25-45 years in good health. V is TRBV18 and J is TRBJ2-3; D is ambiguous. Material for sequencing was naive CD4+ T cells sorted from blood. Noted subset: CD45RA+ positively selected. CDR3 residues: CASSPADTQYF. The CDR3 bases are TGTGCCAGCTCACCGGCGGATACGCAGTATTTT.